This T cell receptor beta chain was obtained from a study of OX40 agonist ivuxolimab in advanced cancers. Of note for this clone: Its antigen is still unknown.

V was clipped by 2 bases and J by 2 bases, with 13 bases between them. Germline V lookup: CDR1 LNHNV, CDR2 YYDKDF (reference sequence). This CDR3 is 15 amino acids long. General study findings and limits: Among some nonresponders, normalized T-cell clonal expansion was also low.

Clones were sequenced by immunoSEQ multiplex PCR, and TCRdb holds only the in-frame ones, with some missing. This table has around 63,000 clones, 86% appearing once. The chain uses TRBV15 and TRBJ2-7; D not resolved. This clonotype originated in an adult with an advanced solid tumor such as melanoma, head and neck, liver or kidney cancer. The sample in question was CD4+ or CD8+ T cells sorted from blood, obtained in a trial of the OX40 agonist ivuxolimab. CDR3 nucleotides: TGTGCCACCAGCAGAAAAAAGACGGAGACCTACGAGCAGTACTTC. Its protein product is CATSRKKTETYEQYF.